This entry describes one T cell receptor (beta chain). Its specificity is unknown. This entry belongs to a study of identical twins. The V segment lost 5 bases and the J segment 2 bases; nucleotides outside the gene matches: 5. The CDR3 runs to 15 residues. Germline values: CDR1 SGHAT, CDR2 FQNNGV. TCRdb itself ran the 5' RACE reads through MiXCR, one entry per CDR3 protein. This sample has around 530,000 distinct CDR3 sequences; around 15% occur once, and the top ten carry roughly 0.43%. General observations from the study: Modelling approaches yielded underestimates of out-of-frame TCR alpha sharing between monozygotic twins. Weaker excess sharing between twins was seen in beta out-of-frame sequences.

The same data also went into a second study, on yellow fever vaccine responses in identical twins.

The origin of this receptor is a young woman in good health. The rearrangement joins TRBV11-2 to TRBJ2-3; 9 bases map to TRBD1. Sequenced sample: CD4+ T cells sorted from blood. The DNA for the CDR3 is TGTGCCAGCAGCCGCCGGGACAGGGTCACAGATACGCAGTATTTT. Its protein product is CASSRRDRVTDTQYF.